This TCR beta chain was recorded in a study of glioma-infiltrating T cells. Findings and caveats of the study: Very few CDR3 sequences were shared between tissue and blood. Gliomas, especially low-grade, showed above-expected tissue-blood divergence; non-neoplastic patients showed below.

From germline, CDR1 is SGHAT and CDR2 FQNNGV. CDR3 length: 15 residues. Unmatched junction bases numbered 6, after V lost 8 bases and J lost 0 bases. At least ten counts were recorded for this clonotype. Its cognate antigen is unknown. The iRepertoire nested amplicon-rescue multiplex PCR amplified TCR alpha and beta CDR3s from RNA. One-step reverse transcription and amplification started from around 100-400 ng of tissue mRNA or PBMC total RNA. TCRdb reprocessed the multiplex PCR reads via MiXCR and lists one record per CDR3 protein. The sample holds about 3,200 distinct CDR3 sequences, 35% to 45% seen once.

The source material was glioma tissue, nonneoplastic brain tissue, or PBMCs (not recorded which). The clonotype was recovered from a human donor with low-grade glioma or glioblastoma, undergoing nonglioma brain surgery, or in good health (not recorded which). J is TRBJ2-2 and V is TRBV11-2; TRBD1 agrees at 7 bases. CDR3 DNA sequence: TGTGCCAGCCTACTTGGGACAGCGAACACCGGGGAGCTGTTTTTT. Translated, it gives CASLLGTANTGELFF.